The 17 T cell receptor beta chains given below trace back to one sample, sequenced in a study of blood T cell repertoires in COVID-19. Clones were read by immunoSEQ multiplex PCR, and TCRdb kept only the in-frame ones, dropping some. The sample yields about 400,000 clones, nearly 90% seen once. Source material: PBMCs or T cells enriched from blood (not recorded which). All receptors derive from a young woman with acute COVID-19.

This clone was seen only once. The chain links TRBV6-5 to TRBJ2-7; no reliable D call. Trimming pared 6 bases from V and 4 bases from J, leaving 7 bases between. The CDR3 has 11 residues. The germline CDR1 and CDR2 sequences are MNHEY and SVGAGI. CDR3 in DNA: TGTGCCAGCAGGAAAGAGTACGAGCAGTACTTC. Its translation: CASRKEYEQYF.

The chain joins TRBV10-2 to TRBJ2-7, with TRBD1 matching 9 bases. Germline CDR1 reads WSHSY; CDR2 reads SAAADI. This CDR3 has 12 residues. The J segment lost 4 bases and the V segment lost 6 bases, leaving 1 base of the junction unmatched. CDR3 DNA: TGCGCCAGCAGGACAGGGGGGTACGAGCAGTACTTC. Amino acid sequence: CASRTGGYEQYF.

The CDR3 nucleotides read TGCAGCGTACCGGGACAGGGTATTTTTGGCTACACCTTC. Its protein product is CSVPGQGIFGYTF. The chain links TRBV29-1 to TRBJ1-2; TRBD1 matches 9 bases. This CDR3 is 13 amino acids long. Trimming cost V 6 bases and J 7 bases; bases outside gene matches: 9. Per germline, CDR1 SQVTM and CDR2 ANQGSEA.

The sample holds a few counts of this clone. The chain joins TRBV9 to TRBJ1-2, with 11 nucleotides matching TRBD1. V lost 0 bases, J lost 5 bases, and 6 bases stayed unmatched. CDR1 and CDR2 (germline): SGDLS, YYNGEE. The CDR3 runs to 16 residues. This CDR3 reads CASSVAGGQGVYGYTF. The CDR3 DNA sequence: TGTGCCAGCAGCGTAGCAGGGGGACAGGGGGTGTATGGCTACACCTTC.

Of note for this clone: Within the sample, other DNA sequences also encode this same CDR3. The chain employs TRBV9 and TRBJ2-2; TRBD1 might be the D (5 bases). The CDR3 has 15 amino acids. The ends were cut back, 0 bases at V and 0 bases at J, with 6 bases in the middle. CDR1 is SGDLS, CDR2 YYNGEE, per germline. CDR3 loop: CASSVGGANTGELFF. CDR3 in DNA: TGTGCCAGCAGCGTAGGGGGCGCGAACACCGGGGAGCTGTTTTTT.

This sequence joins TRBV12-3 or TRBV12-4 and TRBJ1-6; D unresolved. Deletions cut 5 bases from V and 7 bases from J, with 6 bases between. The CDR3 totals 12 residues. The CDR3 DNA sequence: TGTGCCAGCAGTCACAACAATTCACCCCTCCACTTT. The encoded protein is CASSHNNSPLHF.

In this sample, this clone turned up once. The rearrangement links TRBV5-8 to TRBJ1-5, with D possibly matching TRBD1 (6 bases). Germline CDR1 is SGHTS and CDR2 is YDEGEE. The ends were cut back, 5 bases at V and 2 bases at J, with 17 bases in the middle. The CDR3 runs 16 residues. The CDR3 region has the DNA TGTGCCAGCAGTCAGGACAGCGGACGGGGCAATCAGCCCCAGCATTTT. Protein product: CASSQDSGRGNQPQHF.

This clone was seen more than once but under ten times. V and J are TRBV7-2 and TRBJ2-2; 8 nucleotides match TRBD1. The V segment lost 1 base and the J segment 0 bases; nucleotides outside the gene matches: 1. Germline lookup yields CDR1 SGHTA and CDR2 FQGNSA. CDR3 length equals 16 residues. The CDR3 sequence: CASSLGGQANTGELFF. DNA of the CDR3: TGTGCCAGCAGCTTAGGGGGACAGGCGAACACCGGGGAGCTGTTTTTT.

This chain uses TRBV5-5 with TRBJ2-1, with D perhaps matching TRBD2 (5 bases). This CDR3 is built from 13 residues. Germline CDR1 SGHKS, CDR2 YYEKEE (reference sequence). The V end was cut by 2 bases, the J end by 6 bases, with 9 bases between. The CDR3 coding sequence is TGTGCCAGCAGCTTTAAGCGGTTCAATGAGCAGTTCTTC. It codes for CASSFKRFNEQFF.

The CDR3 is CASSLGSGRSEQYF. CDR3 DNA: TGTGCCAGCAGTTTAGGTAGCGGGAGATCCGAGCAGTACTTC. The J gene is TRBJ2-7, the V gene TRBV28; TRBD2 aligns across 9 bases. CDR1 MDHEN and CDR2 SYDVKM come from the germline V gene. CDR3 length equals 14 residues. J was trimmed by 6 bases and V by 2 bases; bases with no gene match: 5.

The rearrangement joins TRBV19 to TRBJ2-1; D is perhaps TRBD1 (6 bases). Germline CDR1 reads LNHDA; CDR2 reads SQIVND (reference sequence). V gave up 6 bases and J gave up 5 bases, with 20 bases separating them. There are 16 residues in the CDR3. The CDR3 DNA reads TGTGCCAGTAGCAACACCCGTGGACAGATAAACAATGAGCAGTTCTTC. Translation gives CASSNTRGQINNEQFF.

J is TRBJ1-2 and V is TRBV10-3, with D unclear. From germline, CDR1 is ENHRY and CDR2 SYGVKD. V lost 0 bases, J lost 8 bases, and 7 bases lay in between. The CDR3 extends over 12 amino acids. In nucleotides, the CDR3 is TGTGCCATCAGTGAGTCTGGGGAGGGCTACACCTTC. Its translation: CAISESGEGYTF.

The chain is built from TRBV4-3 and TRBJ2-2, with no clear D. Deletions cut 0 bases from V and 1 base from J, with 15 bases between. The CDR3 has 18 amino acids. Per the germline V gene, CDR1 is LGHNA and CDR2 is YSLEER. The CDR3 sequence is CASSQDLAPMVNTGELFF. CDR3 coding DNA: TGCGCCAGCAGCCAAGATTTAGCCCCGATGGTGAACACCGGGGAGCTGTTTTTT.

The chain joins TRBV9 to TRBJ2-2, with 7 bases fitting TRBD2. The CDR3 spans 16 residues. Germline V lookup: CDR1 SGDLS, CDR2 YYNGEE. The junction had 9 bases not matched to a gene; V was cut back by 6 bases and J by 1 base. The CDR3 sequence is CASTLTGGRNTGELFF. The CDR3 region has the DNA TGTGCCAGCACCCTCACGGGCGGGAGGAACACCGGGGAGCTGTTTTTT.

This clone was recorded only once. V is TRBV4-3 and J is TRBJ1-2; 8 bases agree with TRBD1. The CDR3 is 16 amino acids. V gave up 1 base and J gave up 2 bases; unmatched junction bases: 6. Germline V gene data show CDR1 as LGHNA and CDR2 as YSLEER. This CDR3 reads CASSQAAGGFNYGYTF. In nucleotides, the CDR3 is TGCGCCAGCAGCCAAGCGGCAGGGGGCTTCAACTATGGCTACACCTTC.

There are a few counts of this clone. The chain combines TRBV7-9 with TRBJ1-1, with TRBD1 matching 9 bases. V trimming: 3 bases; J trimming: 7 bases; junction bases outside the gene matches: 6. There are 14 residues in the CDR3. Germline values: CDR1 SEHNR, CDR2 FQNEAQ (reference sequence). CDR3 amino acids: CASSFITGGDEAFF. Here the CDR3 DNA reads TGTGCCAGCAGCTTCATTACAGGGGGCGATGAAGCTTTCTTT.

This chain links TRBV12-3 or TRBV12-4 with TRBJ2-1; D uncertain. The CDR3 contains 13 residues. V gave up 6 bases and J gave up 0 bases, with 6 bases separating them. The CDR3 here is CASRAISYNEQFF. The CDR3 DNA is TGTGCCAGCAGAGCCATCTCCTACAATGAGCAGTTCTTC.